This is a list of T cell receptor beta chains from one sample in a study of T cell changes during pregnancy in multiple sclerosis. Sequencing used immunoSEQ multiplex PCR; TCRdb keeps in-frame clones, though not all of them. This sample yields around 40,000 clones, of which 91% are seen a single time; around 0.5% belongs to the top ten. The sequences come from CD4+ T cells from peripheral blood mononuclear cells, collected in the second trimester of pregnancy. The receptors shown here come from a female donor in good health, enrolled as a control in a pregnancy study. Each CDR3 is given with its conserved first and last residue. D genes are given only for firm matches. Clone size, where shown, is once, few, many, or a class for clones that have expanded.

v_gene	abundance	d_gene	j_gene	CDR3nt	CDR3aa
TRBV19	once	TRBD1	TRBJ1-5	TGTGCCAGTAGTATAGGTCGGACAGGGGGCGCCGGGAAGAGCAATCAGCCCCAGCATTTT	CASSIGRTGGAGKSNQPQHF
TRBV18	.	TRBD1	TRBJ2-5	TGTGCCAGCTCACAAGCCGGGACAGATATAAAGACCCAGTACTTC	CASSQAGTDIKTQYF
TRBV4-3	.	.	TRBJ1-3	TGCGCCAGCAGCCAAGATCGGGGTTGGTCTGGAAACACCATATATTTT	CASSQDRGWSGNTIYF
TRBV4-2	.	TRBD2	TRBJ2-5	TGTGCCAGCAGCGAGGAAGTGCGCGGGAGATCAGAGACCCAGTACTTC	CASSEEVRGRSETQYF
TRBV18	.	.	TRBJ2-3	TGTGCCAGCTCACCGACACTCGGGGGTGGTTCTAGCACAGATACGCAGTATTTT	CASSPTLGGGSSTDTQYF
TRBV10-3	.	TRBD1	TRBJ2-7	TGTGCCATCAGCGCCCCGGGACAGGGGCCTCGGGAGCAGTACTTC	CAISAPGQGPREQYF
TRBV11-2	.	TRBD1	TRBJ1-2	TGTGCCAGCAGCTTGAACAGGGGGGTCGATGGCTACACCTTC	CASSLNRGVDGYTF
TRBV29-1	.	.	TRBJ2-1	TGCAGCGGAGTTGTCTCCTACAATGAGCAGTTCTTC	CSGVVSYNEQFF
TRBV5-6	.	.	TRBJ1-6	TGTGCCAGCAGCTTGGAACAGGGATCACCCCTCCACTTT	CASSLEQGSPLHF
TRBV6-4	.	TRBD2	TRBJ2-3	TGTGCCAGCAGTACCAGCGGGAGGATCACAGATACGCAGTATTTT	CASSTSGRITDTQYF
TRBV5-6	once	TRBD2	TRBJ2-1	TGTGCCAGCAGCTTCTCCCGCGGGACTAGCGGGAACCTCTACAATGAGCAGTTCTTC	CASSFSRGTSGNLYNEQFF
TRBV5-6	.	.	TRBJ1-2	TGTGCCAGCAGCCGGGGGGCCCGAGCCGGTTATGGCTACACCTTC	CASSRGARAGYGYTF
TRBV28	.	.	TRBJ2-7	TGTGCCAGCAGTCCACCCGGGTACGAGCAGTACTTC	CASSPPGYEQYF
TRBV9	.	.	TRBJ2-1	TGTGCCAGCAGCGATTACTCCTACAATGAGCAGTTCTTC	CASSDYSYNEQFF
TRBV5-1	.	.	TRBJ2-5	TGCGCCAGCAGCGGAGGAGGGGGCGCAGAGACCCAGTACTTC	CASSGGGGAETQYF